The 21 T cell receptor beta chains given below trace back to one sample, sequenced in a study of blood T cell repertoires in COVID-19. Produced via immunoSEQ multiplex PCR; TCRdb's table is partial and in-frame only. The sample shows under 200,000 clones, roughly 87% of them seen only once. Sequenced: peripheral blood. Every receptor here comes from a woman in her sixties with COVID-19, enrolled during active disease.

The J gene is TRBJ1-1, the V gene TRBV24-1; 10 bases map to TRBD1. This CDR3 is built from 11 residues. V was clipped by 5 bases and J by 11 bases; unmatched bases: 1. Germline CDR1 and CDR2: KGHDR and SFDVKD. The CDR3 DNA reads as TGTGCCACCAGTGGGACAGGGGGGGCTTTCTTT. Amino acids: CATSGTGGAFF.

The J gene is TRBJ1-2, the V gene TRBV19, with 7 nucleotides matching TRBD1. Per germline, CDR1 LNHDA and CDR2 SQIVND (reference sequence). The junction had 9 bases not matched to a gene; V was cut back by 3 bases and J by 8 bases. The CDR3 runs to 14 residues. CDR3 sequence: CASSMVQQGFGYTF. The CDR3 DNA is TGTGCCAGTAGTATGGTACAACAGGGGTTCGGCTACACCTTC.

The gene calls are TRBV3-1 (or the pseudogene TRBV3-2) and TRBJ2-4; a weak D match, TRBD2 (6 bases). Trimming stripped 3 bases from V and 0 bases from J, with 9 bases between. The CDR3 has 15 amino acids. Per germline, CDR1 LGHDT and CDR2 YNNKEL (reference sequence). CDR3 coding DNA: TGTGCCAGCAGCCATGAGGGACTAGCCAAAAACATTCAGTACTTC. It is translated as CASSHEGLAKNIQYF.

This chain joins TRBV5-6 and TRBJ1-3, with TRBD1 matching 8 bases. Germline loops: CDR1 SGHDT, CDR2 YYEEEE. J was trimmed by 0 bases and V by 4 bases; bases with no gene match: 6. The CDR3 consists of 16 residues. CDR3 nucleotide sequence: TGTGCCAGCAGCGACGGGACAGGCCTCTCTGGAAACACCATATATTTT. Its protein is CASSDGTGLSGNTIYF.

This clone was seen once. V and J are TRBV6-5 and TRBJ1-1; D ambiguous. The CDR3 covers 16 residues. V lost 0 bases and J lost 3, with 14 bases in between. The germline gives CDR1 MNHEY, CDR2 SVGAGI. CDR3 region: CASSYSRGGRDTEAFF. CDR3 DNA sequence: TGTGCCAGCAGTTACTCCCGGGGAGGGCGAGACACTGAAGCTTTCTTT.

The gene calls are TRBV7-3 and TRBJ1-5, with 9 bases that match TRBD1. This CDR3 has 15 amino acids. J lost 3 bases, V lost 5 bases, and 5 bases had no gene match. Germline CDR1 is SGHTA and CDR2 is FQGTGA. The CDR3 sequence: CASSRRDRDNQPQHF. As DNA, the CDR3 is TGTGCCAGCAGCCGCCGGGACAGGGACAATCAGCCCCAGCATTTT.

The CDR3 sequence is CASSEGALYTQYF. The CDR3 DNA reads as TGTGCCAGCAGTGAAGGGGCGCTCTATACGCAGTATTTT. This sequence joins TRBV7-9 and TRBJ2-3, with TRBD1 as a possible D gene (5 bases). V was cut by 6 bases and J by 7 bases, with 14 bases left in between. CDR1 is SEHNR and CDR2 is FQNEAQ in the germline V gene (reference sequence). This CDR3 spans 13 amino acids.

V is TRBV7-3 and J is TRBJ2-5, with TRBD2 matching over 9 bases. The junction had 6 bases not matched to a gene; V was cut back by 4 bases and J by 0 bases. Per germline, CDR1 SGHTA and CDR2 FQGTGA. CDR3 length: 16 amino acids. The CDR3 spells CASSSSGGTYQETQYF. CDR3 in DNA: TGTGCCAGCAGCTCAAGCGGGGGGACCTACCAAGAGACCCAGTACTTC.

The chain has TRBV10-3 and TRBJ2-1, with TRBD2 matching 8 bases. The CDR3 is made up of 12 amino acids. The germline CDR1 and CDR2 sequences are ENHRY and SYGVKD. V shed 6 bases and J 8 bases; nucleotides not matched to a gene: 3. DNA for the CDR3: TGTGCCATCAGGGGACTAGTGGATGAGCAGTTCTTC. Protein sequence: CAIRGLVDEQFF.

The gene calls are TRBV5-5 and TRBJ2-7; 10 nucleotides match TRBD2. V was pared by 3 bases and J by 4 bases, with 4 bases of the junction left unmatched. Germline CDR1 SGHKS, CDR2 YYEKEE (reference sequence). CDR3 size: 14 residues. Here the CDR3 DNA reads TGTGCCAGCAGCTCCCTAGCGGGAGTTTACGAGCAGTACTTC. It is translated as CASSSLAGVYEQYF.

This chain links TRBV6-5 with TRBJ1-1; D not resolved. CDR3 length equals 15 residues. Deletions cut 7 bases from V and 1 base from J, with 16 bases between. Germline-derived CDR1 and CDR2 are MNHEY and SVGAGI. CDR3 in amino acids: CASKHLGEGNTEAFF. In DNA form, the CDR3 reads TGTGCCAGCAAACACCTTGGGGAGGGGAACACTGAAGCTTTCTTT.

This chain connects TRBV5-1 to TRBJ2-3, with 12 bases that match TRBD2. This CDR3 is 19 amino acids long. The V segment lost 4 bases and the J segment 0 bases; nucleotides outside the gene matches: 12. Looked up from germline, CDR1 is SGHRS and CDR2 is YFSETQ. The DNA of the CDR3 is TGCGCCAGCAGCCTAACGTTACTAGCGGGAGGCGGGAGCACAGATACGCAGTATTTT. It yields the protein CASSLTLLAGGGSTDTQYF.

The V and J genes are TRBV28 and TRBJ2-3; 9 nucleotides align to TRBD2. The junction had 2 bases not matched to a gene; V was cut back by 3 bases and J by 4 bases. The CDR3 contains 14 residues. CDR1 and CDR2 (germline): MDHEN, SYDVKM. The CDR3 spells CASSFRGRADTQYF. The DNA for the CDR3 is TGTGCCAGCAGTTTCCGCGGGAGGGCAGATACGCAGTATTTT.

V usage is TRBV5-4 and J usage is TRBJ2-5; no clear D. CDR3 length equals 16 residues. Deletions cut 4 bases from V and 4 bases from J, with 20 bases between. Germline V gene sequence: CDR1 SGHNT, CDR2 YYREEE (reference sequence). The CDR3 loop reads CASSLPGSSTVETQYF. CDR3 in DNA: TGTGCCAGCAGCCTCCCTGGGTCTTCCACAGTAGAGACCCAGTACTTC.

This clone appeared a single time. This chain connects TRBV18 to TRBJ1-2; D remains ambiguous. The CDR3 consists of 14 residues. Germline-derived CDR1 and CDR2 are KGHSH and LQKENI. Trimming pared 3 bases from V and 10 bases from J, leaving 18 bases between. For the CDR3, the DNA is TGTGCCAGCTCACCTGGGAGCGGTTGGAGCGTCTACACCTTC. Translating it yields CASSPGSGWSVYTF.

CDR3 protein: CASSPGIYTEAFF. DNA of the CDR3: TGTGCCAGCTCACCCGGGATTTACACTGAAGCTTTCTTT. This rearrangement joins TRBV18 to TRBJ1-1; D is unclear. Germline V lookup: CDR1 KGHSH, CDR2 LQKENI. With 3 bases removed from V and 3 bases from J, the gap between germline ends came to 8 bases. This CDR3 is built from 13 residues.

The chain uses TRBV16 and TRBJ1-5; D gene uncertain. The V gene lost 3 bases and the J gene lost 6 bases, with 12 bases spanning the gap. There are 14 residues in the CDR3. Germline CDR1 is KGHSY and CDR2 is FQNENV. CDR3 DNA sequence: TGTGCCAGCAGCCACCGACTCGAATTTCAGCCCCAGCATTTT. The encoded protein is CASSHRLEFQPQHF.

The chain uses TRBV24-1 and TRBJ1-1, with D maybe TRBD1 (6 bases). Trimming stripped 6 bases from V and 1 base from J, with 11 bases between. Germline V lookup: CDR1 KGHDR, CDR2 SFDVKD. The CDR3 has 14 residues. The chain's CDR3 is CATSTGLKNTEAFF. The CDR3 bases are TGTGCCACCAGTACAGGGCTGAAGAACACTGAAGCTTTCTTT.

This clone is a singleton in its sample. The chain has TRBV2 and TRBJ1-1; D remains unclear. Per germline, CDR1 SNHLY and CDR2 FYNNEI. The CDR3 runs 13 residues. Trimming left V 7 bases short and J 1 base short, with 10 bases between. CDR3 DNA: TGTGCCAGCATCCCCCGGGGGAACACTGAAGCTTTCTTT. Encoded protein: CASIPRGNTEAFF.

This chain joins TRBV15 and TRBJ2-7; TRBD2 is a possible D gene (6 bases). Germline V gene lookup returns CDR1 LNHNV and CDR2 YYDKDF (reference sequence). The CDR3 totals 15 residues. V was clipped by 1 base and J by 2 bases, with 12 bases between them. The CDR3 loop is CATSRGGGQTYEQYF. The CDR3 coding sequence is TGTGCCACCAGCAGAGGGGGAGGTCAAACCTACGAGCAGTACTTC.

The V call is TRBV7-2, the J call TRBJ2-2; 11 bases are a match to TRBD1. Trimming took 9 bases from V and 1 from J; bases not matched to a gene: 1. The CDR3 length is 14 residues. Germline CDR1 reads SGHTA; CDR2 reads FQGNSA. CDR3 bases: TGTGCCAGGGGGACAGGGGGGAACACCGGGGAGCTGTTTTTT. This codes for CARGTGGNTGELFF.